Listed here is a single TCR beta chain. This entry belongs to a study of control samples from healthy donors and cancer patients. Germline V CDR1 and CDR2: SGHNT, YYREEE (reference sequence). V was trimmed by 0 bases and J by 2 bases, leaving 8 bases between them. The CDR3 spans 15 residues. Sequenced by immunoSEQ multiplex PCR; TCRdb stores in-frame clones only, minus some. This table holds tens of thousands of clones, under 90% found once. The sequence derives from a man in his sixties with colorectal cancer. The gene calls are TRBV5-4 and TRBJ2-2; D remains unclear. The sequencing sample was made of PBMCs. DNA of the CDR3: TGTGCCAGCAGCTTGGCCGTCAAAAACACCGGGGAGCTGTTTTTT. It specifies CASSLAVKNTGELFF.